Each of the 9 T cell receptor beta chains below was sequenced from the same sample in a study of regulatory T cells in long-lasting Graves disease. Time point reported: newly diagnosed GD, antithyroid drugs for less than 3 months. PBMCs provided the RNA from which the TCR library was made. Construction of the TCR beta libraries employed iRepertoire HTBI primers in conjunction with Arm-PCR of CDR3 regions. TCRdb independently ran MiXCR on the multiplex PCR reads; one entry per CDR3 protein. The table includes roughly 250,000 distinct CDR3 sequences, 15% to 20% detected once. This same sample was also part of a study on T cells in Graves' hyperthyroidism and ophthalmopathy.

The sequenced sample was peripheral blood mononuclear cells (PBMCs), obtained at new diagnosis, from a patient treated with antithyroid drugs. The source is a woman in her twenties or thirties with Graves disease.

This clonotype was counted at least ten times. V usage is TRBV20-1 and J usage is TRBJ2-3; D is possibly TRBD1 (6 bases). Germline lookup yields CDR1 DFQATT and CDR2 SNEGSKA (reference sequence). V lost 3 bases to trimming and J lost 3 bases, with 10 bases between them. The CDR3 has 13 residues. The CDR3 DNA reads TGCAGTGCTAGGGACAGTTTAACAGATACGCAGTATTTT. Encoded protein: CSARDSLTDTQYF.

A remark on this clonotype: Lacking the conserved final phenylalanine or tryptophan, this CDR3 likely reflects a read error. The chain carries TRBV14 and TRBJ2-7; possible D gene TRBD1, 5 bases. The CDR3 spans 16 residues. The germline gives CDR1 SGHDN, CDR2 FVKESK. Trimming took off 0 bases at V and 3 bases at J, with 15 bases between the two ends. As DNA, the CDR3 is TGTGCCAGCAGCCAAGAGTCAGGGAAAATTCTCTACGAGCAGTACTTA. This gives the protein CASSQESGKILYEQYL.

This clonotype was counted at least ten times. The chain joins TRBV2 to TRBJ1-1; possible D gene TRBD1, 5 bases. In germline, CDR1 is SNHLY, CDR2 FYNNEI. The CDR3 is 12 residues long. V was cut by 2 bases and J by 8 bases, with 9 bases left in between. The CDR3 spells CASSERDREAFF. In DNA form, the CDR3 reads TGTGCCAGCAGTGAAAGGGACCGCGAAGCTTTCTTT.

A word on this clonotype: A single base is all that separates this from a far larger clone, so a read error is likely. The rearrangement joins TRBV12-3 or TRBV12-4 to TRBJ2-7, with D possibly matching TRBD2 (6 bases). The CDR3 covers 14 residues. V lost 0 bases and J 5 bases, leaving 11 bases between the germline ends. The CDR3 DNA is TGTGCCAGCAGTTTAGCGCGCGGGGACCACGAGCAGTACTTC. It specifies CASSLARGDHEQYF.

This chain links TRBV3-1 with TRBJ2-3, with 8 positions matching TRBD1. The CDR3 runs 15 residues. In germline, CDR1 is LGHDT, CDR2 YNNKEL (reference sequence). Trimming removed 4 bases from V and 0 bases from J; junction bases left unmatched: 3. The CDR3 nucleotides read TGTGCCAGCAGCCGGGGGACAGGAAGCACAGATACGCAGTATTTT. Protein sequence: CASSRGTGSTDTQYF.

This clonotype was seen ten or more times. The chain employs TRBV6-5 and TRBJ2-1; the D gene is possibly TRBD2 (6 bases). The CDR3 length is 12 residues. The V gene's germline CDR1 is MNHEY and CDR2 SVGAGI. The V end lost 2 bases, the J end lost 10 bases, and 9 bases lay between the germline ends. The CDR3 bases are TGTGCCAGCAGTTACAAGGCGGGGGAGCAGTTCTTC. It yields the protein CASSYKAGEQFF.

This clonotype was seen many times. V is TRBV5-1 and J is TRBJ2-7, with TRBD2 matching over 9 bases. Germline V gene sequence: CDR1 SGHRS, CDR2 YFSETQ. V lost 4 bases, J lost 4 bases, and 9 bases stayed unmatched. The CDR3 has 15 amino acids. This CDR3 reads CASSGSAGGAYEQYF. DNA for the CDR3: TGCGCCAGCAGCGGGTCAGCGGGGGGTGCGTACGAGCAGTACTTC.

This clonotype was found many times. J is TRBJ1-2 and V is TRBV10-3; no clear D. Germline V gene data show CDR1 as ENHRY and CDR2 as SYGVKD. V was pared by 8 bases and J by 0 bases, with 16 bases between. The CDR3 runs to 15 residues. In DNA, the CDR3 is TGTGCCATCGCCCCTGGTACCGTTTCTAACTATGGCTACACCTTC. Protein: CAIAPGTVSNYGYTF.

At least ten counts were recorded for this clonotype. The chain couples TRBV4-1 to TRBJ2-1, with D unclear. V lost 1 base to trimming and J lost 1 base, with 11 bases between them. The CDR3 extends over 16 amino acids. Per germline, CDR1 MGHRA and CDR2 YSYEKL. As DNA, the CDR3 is TGCGCCAGCAGCCAAGGGCAACCGATGTCCTACAATGAGCAGTTCTTC. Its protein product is CASSQGQPMSYNEQFF.